The source of this T cell receptor beta chain is a study of T cells in Graves' hyperthyroidism and ophthalmopathy. Study conclusions and caveats: Among thyroid clonotypes expanded above 0.001, most also appeared in blood.

RNA transcripts were the template for amplifying TCR beta CDR3 regions. Researchers ran a first-round RT-PCR on the TCR CDR3 using the HTBI primer set. TCRdb re-called the multiplex PCR reads with MiXCR, one entry per CDR3 protein. The repertoire consists of 350,000 to 400,000 distinct CDR3 sequences, with 19% occurring once and the leading ten covering 3% to 4%. The CDR3 has 15 amino acids. CDR1 and CDR2 from the germline V gene are LNHNV and YYDKDF (reference sequence). Between the trimmed V and J ends, which lost 1 base and 1 base, there was a span of 10 bases. Concerning this clonotype: Its target is unknown.

Input material: blood. This receptor was taken from a woman younger than 35 with Graves' hyperthyroidism. V and J are TRBV15 and TRBJ1-1; D is undetermined. In DNA form, the CDR3 reads TGTGCCACCAGCAGAGGCAGAGCCACGAACACTGAAGCTTTCTTT. Translation: CATSRGRATNTEAFF.